Listed here are 29 T cell receptor beta chains from one sample, sequenced in a study of shared clonotypes between healthy human individuals. The method was immunoSEQ multiplex PCR; TCRdb's version includes in-frame clones alone and lacks a portion of them. The sample holds a few million clones, around 94% seen once. The sequencing input was naive CD4+ T cells sorted from blood. Subset noted: CD45RA+ positively selected. All receptors come from a man between 18 and 35 years old in good health.

This rearrangement joins TRBV19 to TRBJ2-2, with TRBD2 matching over 7 bases. The trim removed 3 bases at V and 9 bases at J, leaving 10 bases unmatched. Germline V gene sequence: CDR1 LNHDA, CDR2 SQIVND (reference sequence). The CDR3 extends over 15 amino acids. CDR3 loop: CASSMLIGDYRELFF. The CDR3 DNA follows: TGTGCCAGTAGTATGTTGATTGGGGACTACCGGGAGCTGTTTTTT.

This chain links TRBV4-1 with TRBJ2-7, with D perhaps matching TRBD1 (6 bases). V was clipped by 4 bases and J by 4 bases, with 14 bases between them. There are 14 residues in the CDR3. Germline CDR1 is MGHRA and CDR2 is YSYEKL. CDR3 residues: CASSLYREGYEQYF. CDR3 coding DNA: TGCGCCAGCAGCCTCTACAGGGAAGGGTACGAGCAGTACTTC.

J is TRBJ2-3 and V is TRBV10-2; weak D call: TRBD1 (6 bases). There are 15 residues in the CDR3. CDR1 is WSHSY and CDR2 is SAAADI in the germline V gene. V was clipped by 8 bases and J by 0 bases, with 15 bases between them. In DNA, the CDR3 is TGCGCCAGCCCAACCCCGGACAGTAGCACAGATACGCAGTATTTT. Amino acids: CASPTPDSSTDTQYF.

The V call is TRBV27, the J call TRBJ2-3; D is unclear. This CDR3 spans 16 amino acids. Between the trimmed V and J ends, which lost 2 bases and 2 bases, there was a span of 14 bases. From germline, CDR1 is MNHEY and CDR2 SMNVEV (reference sequence). The CDR3 is CASSLIPAPITDTQYF. The DNA for the CDR3 is TGTGCCAGCAGTTTAATACCTGCACCCATCACAGATACGCAGTATTTT.

The chain recombines TRBV7-2 with TRBJ2-4; a possible D gene is TRBD2 (5 bases). Trimming removed 5 bases from V and 7 bases from J, with 9 bases in between. The germline V gene has CDR1 SGHTA and CDR2 FQGNSA. The CDR3 is 12 residues long. Here the CDR3 reads CASSPTSNIQYF. The CDR3 DNA sequence: TGTGCCAGCAGCCCAACTAGTAACATTCAGTACTTC.

The rearrangement joins TRBV7-2 to TRBJ1-3; D gene unclear. Germline assignment: CDR1 SGHTA and CDR2 FQGNSA. This CDR3 is 14 amino acids long. Between the trimmed V and J ends, which lost 5 bases and 4 bases, there was a span of 12 bases. The CDR3 loop is CASSPNQSGNTIYF. The CDR3 DNA reads TGTGCCAGCAGCCCTAATCAGAGCGGAAACACCATATATTTT.

The chain links TRBV6-6 to TRBJ2-7; D not resolved. From germline, CDR1 is MNHNY and CDR2 SVGAGI (reference sequence). CDR3 length: 14 residues. V dropped 2 bases and J dropped 6 bases, with 14 bases sitting between them. CDR3 coding DNA: TGTGCCAGCAGTTACACCTTCCCGGCTAGCGAGCAGTACTTC. Protein product: CASSYTFPASEQYF.

The rearrangement uses TRBV19 and TRBJ2-3; D gene ambiguous. In germline, CDR1 is LNHDA, CDR2 SQIVND (reference sequence). The CDR3 covers 12 residues. The V end was cut by 3 bases, the J end by 8 bases, with 9 bases between. CDR3 loop: CASSIWLGTQYF. The CDR3 DNA follows: TGTGCCAGTAGTATCTGGCTAGGTACGCAGTATTTT.

The genes are TRBV5-4 and TRBJ2-7; a possible D gene is TRBD1 (6 bases). Between the trimmed V and J ends, which lost 0 bases and 6 bases, there was a span of 10 bases. CDR1 and CDR2 (germline): SGHNT, YYREEE (reference sequence). The CDR3 length is 13 residues. In DNA form, the CDR3 reads TGTGCCAGCAGCTTGGTGGCAGGGGTCGAGCAGTACTTC. It yields the protein CASSLVAGVEQYF. The full variable domain, rest sourced from reference TRBV5-4 and TRBJ2-7, is ETGVTQSPTHLIKTRGQQVTLRCSSQSGHNTVSWYQQALGQGPQFIFQYYREEENGRGNFPPRFSGLQFPNYSSELNVNALELDDSALYLCASSLVAGVEQYFGPGTRLTVT.

This chain uses TRBV6-1 with TRBJ1-5, with 10 bases lining up with TRBD1. The CDR3 runs 14 residues. With V trimmed by 6 bases and J by 5 bases, 4 bases remained unmatched. From germline, CDR1 is MNHNS and CDR2 SASEGT. The CDR3 region has the DNA TGTGCCAGCAGGAAGACAGGGGGCCATCAGCCCCAGCATTTT. Its translation: CASRKTGGHQPQHF.

This clone has just one count. CDR3: CASSASAYEQYF. CDR3 coding DNA: TGTGCCAGCAGCGCCTCGGCCTACGAGCAGTACTTC. The chain recombines TRBV7-9 with TRBJ2-7, with D unresolved. Germline V gene sequence: CDR1 SEHNR, CDR2 FQNEAQ (reference sequence). V gave up 5 bases and J gave up 2 bases, with 7 bases separating them. The CDR3 has 12 amino acids.

The V gene is TRBV7-8, the J gene TRBJ1-4; a possible D gene is TRBD1 (6 bases). Germline lookup yields CDR1 SGHVS and CDR2 FQNEAQ. Trimming pared 5 bases from V and 8 bases from J, leaving 12 bases between. This CDR3 is 13 amino acids long. The CDR3 reads CASSPDRKEKLFF. In DNA, the CDR3 is TGTGCCAGCAGCCCTGACAGGAAAGAAAAACTGTTTTTT.

The chain uses TRBV28 and TRBJ1-6; D ambiguous. Germline assignment: CDR1 MDHEN and CDR2 SYDVKM. This CDR3 contains 12 residues. With 2 bases removed from V and 10 bases from J, the gap between germline ends came to 6 bases. The CDR3 DNA is TGTGCCAGCAGTTTAGGGCAATCACCCCTCCACTTT. Protein sequence: CASSLGQSPLHF.

The J gene is TRBJ2-2, the V gene TRBV2; D gene uncertain. The CDR3 has 15 residues. CDR1 and CDR2 (germline): SNHLY, FYNNEI. V was shortened by 6 bases and J by 4 bases, with 15 bases between the two germline ends. The CDR3 reads CASSPEGYGTGELFF. CDR3 DNA sequence: TGTGCCAGCAGCCCCGAAGGGTACGGCACCGGGGAGCTGTTTTTT.

The genes are TRBV28 and TRBJ2-5; D gene uncertain. The CDR3 totals 15 residues. Germline V gene sequence: CDR1 MDHEN, CDR2 SYDVKM. V lost 3 bases to trimming and J lost 1 base, with 12 bases between them. CDR3 coding DNA: TGTGCCAGCAGTTTTTCGCCGATAACCCAAGAGACCCAGTACTTC. The encoded protein is CASSFSPITQETQYF.

The chain joins TRBV21-1 to TRBJ2-1. TRBV21-1 is a recognized pseudogene. CDR3 size: 19 residues. The CDR3 nucleotides are TGTGCCAGCAGCAAAGTCGCAATGGGGGAGCGGAGTAGGGGCAATGAGCAGTTCTTC. Its translation is CASSKVAMGERSRGNEQFF.

The V gene is TRBV30, the J gene TRBJ2-7; 10 bases match TRBD1. This CDR3 spans 13 amino acids. The V gene end was trimmed by 2 bases and the J gene end by 6 bases; junction bases not matched to a gene: 4. From germline, CDR1 is GTSNPN and CDR2 SVGIG (reference sequence). CDR3 loop: CAWSRQGAGEQYF. In DNA form, the CDR3 reads TGTGCCTGGAGTAGACAGGGGGCGGGCGAGCAGTACTTC.

This chain links TRBV28 with TRBJ1-5; D gene unclear. CDR3 length equals 11 residues. Germline assignment: CDR1 MDHEN and CDR2 SYDVKM. Trimming pared 7 bases from V and 7 bases from J, leaving 8 bases between. CDR3: CASTDGQPQHF. Here the CDR3 DNA reads TGTGCCAGCACTGATGGCCAGCCCCAGCATTTT.

The V gene is TRBV4-2, the J gene TRBJ1-2; 11 positions agree with TRBD1. Germline V gene sequence: CDR1 LGHNA, CDR2 YNFKEQ. Unmatched junction bases numbered 3, after V lost 3 bases and J lost 3 bases. CDR3 length: 15 residues. The CDR3 DNA follows: TGTGCCAGCAGCCAGGGACAGGGGGACTACTATGGCTACACCTTC. It translates to CASSQGQGDYYGYTF.

V gene TRBV7-2 combines with J gene TRBJ2-5; D possibly corresponds to TRBD1 (6 bases). The CDR3 contains 13 residues. Germline CDR1 reads SGHTA; CDR2 reads FQGNSA. With 2 bases removed from V and 5 bases from J, the gap between germline ends came to 9 bases. The CDR3 region is CASSLQQGETQYF. The CDR3, as DNA: TGTGCCAGCAGCTTACAGCAGGGGGAGACCCAGTACTTC.

V and J are TRBV7-2 and TRBJ2-7; 8 nucleotides match TRBD1. CDR3 length: 16 amino acids. Germline V gene sequence: CDR1 SGHTA, CDR2 FQGNSA. The J segment lost 0 bases and the V segment lost 1 base, leaving 5 bases of the junction unmatched. The CDR3 DNA reads TGTGCCAGCAGCTTAGTCCGGACAGGGAGCTCCTACGAGCAGTACTTC. It translates to CASSLVRTGSSYEQYF.

This clone came up once. V and J are TRBV30 and TRBJ1-4, with 10 nucleotides matching TRBD1. The trim removed 5 bases at V and 7 bases at J, leaving 7 bases unmatched. Germline V gene data show CDR1 as GTSNPN and CDR2 as SVGIG (reference sequence). The CDR3 contains 14 residues. CDR3 nucleotides: TGTGCCTGGTCCCGGGACAGGGGAATTGAAAAACTGTTTTTT. This encodes CAWSRDRGIEKLFF.

This chain links TRBV20-1 with TRBJ2-5, with D possibly being TRBD2 (5 bases). The CDR3 totals 11 residues. The germline V gene has CDR1 DFQATT and CDR2 SNEGSKA (reference sequence). CDR3 loop: CSPAGPETQYF. CDR3 nucleotides: TGCAGCCCGGCGGGTCCGGAGACCCAGTACTTC.

The count of this clone is one. The chain recombines TRBV11-2 with TRBJ2-5; TRBD1 matches at 7 bases. The J call may be faulty, since TRBJ2-7 better matches the DNA end. Germline CDR1 is SGHAT and CDR2 is FQNNGV. This CDR3 region has 15 residues. The CDR3 sequence: CASSLVGGQAYEQYF. In nucleotides, the CDR3 is TGTGCCAGCAGCTTAGTGGGCGGACAGGCCTACGAGCAGTACTTC.

The rearrangement links TRBV4-1 to TRBJ2-1; 11 bases agree with TRBD2. CDR3 size: 19 residues. J was trimmed by 2 bases and V by 0 bases; bases with no gene match: 9. Germline lookup yields CDR1 MGHRA and CDR2 YSYEKL. The CDR3 nucleotides read TGCGCCAGCAGCCAAGAGACCTATCTAGCGGGGGGTCCCTACAATGAGCAGTTCTTC. Translated, it gives CASSQETYLAGGPYNEQFF.

The J gene is TRBJ2-3, the V gene TRBV28; 10 bases agree with TRBD2. J was trimmed by 0 bases and V by 3 bases; bases with no gene match: 9. Per the germline V gene, CDR1 is MDHEN and CDR2 is SYDVKM. This CDR3 contains 18 residues. The CDR3 sequence: CASSFTSGEPTSTDTQYF. The CDR3 DNA reads TGTGCCAGCAGTTTTACTAGCGGGGAGCCCACTAGCACAGATACGCAGTATTTT. Using reference TRBV28 and TRBJ2-3 for the parts outside the CDR3, the full variable domain is DVKVTQSSRYLVKRTGEKVFLECVQDMDHENMFWYRQDPGLGLRLIYFSYDVKMKEKGDIPEGYSVSREKKERFSLILESASTNQTSMYLCASSFTSGEPTSTDTQYFGPGTRLTVL.

The chain recombines TRBV27 with TRBJ2-7; the match to TRBD1 covers 9 bases. The CDR3 sequence is 17 residues long. With V trimmed by 2 bases and J by 3 bases, 11 bases remained unmatched. The germline V gene has CDR1 MNHEY and CDR2 SMNVEV (reference sequence). The CDR3 spells CASSLLGPGQGNYEQYF. CDR3 bases: TGTGCCAGCAGTTTACTGGGCCCGGGACAGGGAAACTACGAGCAGTACTTC.

The V and J genes are TRBV18 and TRBJ1-1; TRBD1 agrees at 10 bases. This CDR3 is 14 amino acids long. CDR1 and CDR2 from the germline V gene are KGHSH and LQKENI. Trimming at V came to 4 bases and at J to 4 bases, leaving 3 bases not matched to a gene. The CDR3 protein is CASSRGTGVTEAFF. The DNA for the CDR3 is TGTGCCAGCTCACGGGGGACAGGGGTCACTGAAGCTTTCTTT.

This rearrangement joins TRBV30 to TRBJ1-6; tentative D call: TRBD1 (5 bases). CDR3 size: 13 residues. From germline, CDR1 is GTSNPN and CDR2 SVGIG (reference sequence). V lost 5 bases, J lost 9 bases, and 14 bases lay in between. DNA of the CDR3: TGTGCCTGGGGGGGGATTGGTAGTTCACCCCTCCACTTT. This codes for CAWGGIGSSPLHF.